The entry below gives a single T cell receptor beta chain sequence along with its context. Its target is not known. Germline lookup yields CDR1 SNHLY and CDR2 FYNNEI. Trimming took off 1 base at V and 5 bases at J, with 11 bases between the two ends. The CDR3 runs to 14 residues. The source of the sample is a study of T cell responses to AZD1222 COVID-19 vaccine. Study-wide background: Investigators merged groups given second doses at roughly 4 or roughly 12 weeks. Study outcomes and limitations: Seropositive status at baseline applied to only five or six AZD1222 recipients. Repertoire sampling occurred only after the peak T cell response. Most donors were white British and more were female, and clonal diversity was possibly underestimated.

This table comes from immunoSEQ multiplex PCR, and its TCRdb copy is limited to in-frame clones, with some not included. The sample records over 150,000 clones, over 75% being singletons. The receptor comes from an adult in good health. The rearrangement links TRBV2 to TRBJ2-5; D is possibly TRBD2 (6 bases). The material sequenced was peripheral blood, taken on day 0 of AZD1222 vaccination. CDR3 protein: CASSEDQGRETQYF. CDR3 DNA sequence: TGTGCCAGCAGTGAAGACCAAGGGAGGGAGACCCAGTACTTC. The full variable domain, completed using reference TRBV2 and TRBJ2-5, is EPEVTQTPSHQVTQMGQEVILRCVPISNHLYFYWYRQILGQKVEFLVSFYNNEISEKSEIFDDQFSVERPDGSNFTLKIRSTKLEDSAMYFCASSEDQGRETQYFGPGTRLLVL.